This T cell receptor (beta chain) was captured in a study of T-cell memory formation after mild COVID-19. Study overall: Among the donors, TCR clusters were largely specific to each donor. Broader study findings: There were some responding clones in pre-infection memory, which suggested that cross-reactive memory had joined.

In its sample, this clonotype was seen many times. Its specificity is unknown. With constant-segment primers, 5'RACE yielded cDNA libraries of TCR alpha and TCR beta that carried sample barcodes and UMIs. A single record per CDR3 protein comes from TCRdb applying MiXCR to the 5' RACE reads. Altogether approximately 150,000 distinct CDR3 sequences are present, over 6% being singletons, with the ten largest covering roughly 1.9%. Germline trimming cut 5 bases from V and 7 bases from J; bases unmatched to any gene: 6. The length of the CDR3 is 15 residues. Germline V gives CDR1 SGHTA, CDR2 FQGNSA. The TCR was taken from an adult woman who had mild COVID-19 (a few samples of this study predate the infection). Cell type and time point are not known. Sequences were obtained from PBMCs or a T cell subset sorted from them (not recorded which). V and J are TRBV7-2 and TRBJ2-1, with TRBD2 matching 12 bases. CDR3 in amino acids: CASSPRLAGANEQFF. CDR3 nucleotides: TGTGCCAGCAGCCCCCGACTAGCGGGAGCGAATGAGCAGTTCTTC.